This entry concerns a single TCR beta chain. Its target is unknown. Germline trimming cut 0 bases from V and 6 bases from J; bases unmatched to any gene: 8. The CDR3 is 16 residues long. Germline V gives CDR1 LGHNA, CDR2 YNFKEQ. Primers included in the PCR were 60 Vbeta and 13 Jbeta primers. Sequenced by immunoSEQ multiplex PCR; TCRdb stores in-frame clones only, minus some. The repertoire holds under 140,000 clones, with around 84% as singletons. The data derive from a study of cytomegalovirus exposure and HLA in healthy donors. General study points: Researchers counted around 180 TCR beta chains as cytomegalovirus-associated. V- and J-gene trimming of TCR beta was linked (in a later analysis) to a missense DCLRE1C variant.

The sequenced material came from PBMCs. The V gene is TRBV4-2, the J gene TRBJ2-1, with 7 bases lining up with TRBD2. This TCR came from a woman in her twenties or thirties in good health and CMV-seronegative. CDR3 DNA: TGTGCCAGCAGCCAAGATTGGAGGGAGGGCCTCAATGAGCAGTTCTTC. It codes for CASSQDWREGLNEQFF.